This T cell receptor beta chain came from a study of T cell responses to AZD1222 COVID-19 vaccine. This table comes from immunoSEQ multiplex PCR, and its TCRdb copy is limited to in-frame clones, with some not included. The sample gives 130,000 or so clones, around 87% of which show up once; around 2.9% is in the top ten. This clone was seen once. The antigen is undetermined. Findings of the study overall: CD4 TCRs linked to vaccination spanned spike, dominating at 160-218 and 743-854. Spike-specific TCR repertoires showed rising breadth and depth after two AZD1222 doses.

Second-dose recipients at about 4 or about 12 weeks were treated as one pooled group. The CDR3 has 15 amino acids. The germline CDR1 and CDR2 sequences are MDHEN and SYDVKM. Trimming shortened V by 4 bases and J by 5 bases, and 17 bases separated the two germline ends. The chain uses TRBV28 and TRBJ2-5; a possible D gene is TRBD2 (6 bases). The material was peripheral blood, obtained 28 days after the second AZD1222 dose. This TCR came from an adult who received the AZD1222 COVID-19 vaccine. CDR3 amino acids: CASSSIGGSGETQYF. The CDR3 DNA follows: TGTGCCAGCAGTTCGATCGGAGGGTCTGGGGAGACCCAGTACTTC.